These 28 T cell receptor beta chains share one sample of origin, sequenced in a study of blood T cell repertoires in COVID-19. Sequenced by immunoSEQ multiplex PCR; TCRdb stores in-frame clones only, minus some. The sample holds just over 350,000 clones, less than 90% seen once. Material: peripheral blood. These TCRs come from an older woman with COVID-19, enrolled during active disease.

This chain connects TRBV7-9 to TRBJ2-6; D may be TRBD1 (6 bases). CDR3 size: 17 residues. The V end lost 6 bases, the J end lost 0 bases, and 15 bases lay between the germline ends. Germline V gives CDR1 SEHNR, CDR2 FQNEAQ (reference sequence). The DNA for the CDR3 is TGTGCCAGCAGAAGGGACATCAGAAGCTCTGGGGCCAACGTCCTGACTTTC. It translates to CASRRDIRSSGANVLTF.

CDR3 residues: CASSRGWGLAMTPDTQYF. The CDR3 region has the DNA TGTGCCAGCAGCCGAGGCTGGGGACTCGCGATGACACCAGATACGCAGTATTTT. The chain employs TRBV4-2 and TRBJ2-3; D possibly corresponds to TRBD2 (6 bases). V lost 4 bases and J lost 4, with 24 bases in between. The CDR3 extends over 18 amino acids. Germline-derived CDR1 and CDR2 are LGHNA and YNFKEQ.

V and J are TRBV11-2 and TRBJ1-6; D not certain. The V gene lost 4 bases and the J gene lost 7 bases, with 14 bases spanning the gap. The CDR3 extends over 15 amino acids. The germline CDR1 and CDR2 sequences are SGHAT and FQNNGV. The CDR3 DNA sequence: TGTGCCAGCAGCTCGTCCGGCCTCGGGAATTCACCCCTCCACTTT. This encodes CASSSSGLGNSPLHF.

This chain connects TRBV30 to TRBJ1-4; TRBD1 matches at 7 bases. With V trimmed by 7 bases and J by 7 bases, 3 bases remained unmatched. Per the germline V gene, CDR1 is GTSNPN and CDR2 is SVGIG (reference sequence). The CDR3 has 11 amino acids. The CDR3 DNA is TGTGCCTTGACAGGGTTTGAAAAACTGTTTTTT. Amino acids: CALTGFEKLFF.

The chain has TRBV7-9 and TRBJ1-6, with 7 bases lining up with TRBD1. Unmatched junction bases numbered 5, after V lost 8 bases and J lost 7 bases. CDR1 SEHNR and CDR2 FQNEAQ come from the germline V gene (reference sequence). The CDR3 is 13 residues long. DNA of the CDR3: TGTGCCAGCGTACAGGGGTGGAATTCACCCCTCCACTTT. Amino acids: CASVQGWNSPLHF.

For this clone: Additional DNA sequences in this sample encode the identical CDR3. The CDR3 DNA reads as TGTGCCAGCAGCGCAGGGACAGGGTATCAGCCCCAGCATTTT. Translating gives CASSAGTGYQPQHF. The chain is built from TRBV9 and TRBJ1-5; TRBD1 aligns across 9 bases. The V gene's germline CDR1 is SGDLS and CDR2 YYNGEE. The CDR3 runs to 14 residues. V lost 3 bases and J lost 5; bases outside the gene matches: 3.

The chain couples TRBV5-1 to TRBJ2-1; D perhaps matches TRBD2 (7 bases). CDR3 size: 15 residues. Germline assignment: CDR1 SGHRS and CDR2 YFSETQ. Trimming removed 5 bases at V and 6 bases at J, with 18 bases between. CDR3 coding DNA: TGCGCCAGCAGTTATGCCCCGGGGGGCCCCAATGAGCAGTTCTTC. As protein: CASSYAPGGPNEQFF. The whole variable domain, filled in from reference TRBV5-1 and TRBJ2-1, reads KAGVTQTPRYLIKTRGQQVTLSCSPISGHRSVSWYQQTPGQGLQFLFEYFSETQRNKGNFPGRFSGRQFSNSRSEMNVSTLELGDSALYLCASSYAPGGPNEQFFGPGTRLTVL.

This chain uses TRBV11-2 with TRBJ1-2; no definite D call. Germline V gene sequence: CDR1 SGHAT, CDR2 FQNNGV. V lost 3 bases, J lost 8 bases, and 19 bases lay in between. The CDR3 is 15 residues long. The CDR3 here is CASSFSTPSQRGYTF. The CDR3 nucleotides are TGTGCCAGCAGCTTCTCGACGCCGAGCCAGAGGGGCTACACCTTC.

This CDR3 reads CASSQDPGSGNTIYF. Written as DNA, the CDR3 is TGTGCCAGCAGCCAAGATCCGGGATCTGGAAACACCATATATTTT. This sequence joins TRBV4-2 and TRBJ1-3; D call uncertain. The CDR3 is 15 residues long. Looked up from germline, CDR1 is LGHNA and CDR2 is YNFKEQ. V was cut by 0 bases and J by 1 base, with 7 bases left in between.

The genes are TRBV5-4 and TRBJ1-2, with 9 bases aligning to TRBD1. The ends lost 1 base at V and 7 bases at J; junction bases unmatched: 8. Germline lookup yields CDR1 SGHNT and CDR2 YYREEE (reference sequence). This CDR3 comprises 15 residues. The CDR3 DNA sequence: TGTGCCAGCAGCTTGAAAGGGACAGGGTTTGGTGGCTACACCTTC. It translates to CASSLKGTGFGGYTF.

The V call is TRBV24-1, the J call TRBJ1-5; D is unclear. Germline V gene lookup returns CDR1 KGHDR and CDR2 SFDVKD. Trimming took off 5 bases at V and 6 bases at J, with 10 bases between the two ends. This CDR3 spans 13 amino acids. CDR3 DNA sequence: TGTGCCACCAGTGGCGGGGATTCTCAGCCCCAGCATTTT. As protein: CATSGGDSQPQHF.

The chain couples TRBV7-2 to TRBJ2-1; D call uncertain. Germline assignment: CDR1 SGHTA and CDR2 FQGNSA. This CDR3 has 11 residues. Deletions cut 5 bases from V and 7 bases from J, with 6 bases between. The CDR3: CASSPRNEQFF. CDR3 DNA: TGTGCCAGCAGCCCACGGAATGAGCAGTTCTTC.

The chain couples TRBV10-2 to TRBJ1-2, with 7 bases aligning to TRBD1. Germline V gene lookup returns CDR1 WSHSY and CDR2 SAAADI. There are 17 residues in the CDR3. With V trimmed by 9 bases and J by 2 bases, 18 bases remained unmatched. CDR3 region: CASAPLRGQHSNYGYTF. CDR3 bases: TGCGCCAGTGCCCCTTTGAGGGGACAGCACTCAAACTATGGCTACACCTTC.

CDR3 region: CATRSRVYLGNTEAFF. The CDR3 bases are TGTGCCACGAGATCCAGGGTATACCTAGGGAACACTGAAGCTTTCTTT. The rearrangement uses TRBV27 and TRBJ1-1, with a tentative D call TRBD1 (5 bases). The CDR3 spans 16 residues. Germline CDR1 is MNHEY and CDR2 is SMNVEV (reference sequence). V was trimmed by 10 bases and J by 1 base, leaving 22 bases between them.

V and J are TRBV10-3 and TRBJ2-1; 14 nucleotides align to TRBD2. This CDR3 is 15 amino acids long. Trimming at V came to 7 bases and at J to 9 bases, leaving 8 bases not matched to a gene. Germline loops: CDR1 ENHRY, CDR2 SYGVKD. CDR3 sequence: CAITRGTSGGGEQFF. The CDR3 DNA sequence: TGTGCCATCACCCGGGGGACTAGCGGGGGTGGTGAGCAGTTCTTC.

This clone was observed a few times. This chain uses TRBV19 with TRBJ1-5; D ambiguous. V lost 2 bases to trimming and J lost 2 bases, with 13 bases between them. The CDR3 contains 16 residues. CDR1 and CDR2 from the germline V gene are LNHDA and SQIVND (reference sequence). The CDR3 DNA sequence: TGTGCCAGTAGTATATGGGTCCCCCGGGGCAATCAGCCCCAGCATTTT. This gives the protein CASSIWVPRGNQPQHF. Based on the CDR3 plus reference TRBV19 and TRBJ1-5, the full variable domain is DGGITQSPKYLFRKEGQNVTLSCEQNLNHDAMYWYRQDPGQGLRLIYYSQIVNDFQKGDIAEGYSVSREKKESFPLTVTSAQKNPTAFYLCASSIWVPRGNQPQHFGDGTRLSIL.

Only one count was recorded for this clone. The rearrangement links TRBV18 to TRBJ2-7; TRBD1 agrees at 10 bases. This CDR3 region has 16 residues. V gave up 2 bases and J gave up 4 bases; unmatched junction bases: 8. Germline values: CDR1 KGHSH, CDR2 LQKENI. The CDR3 DNA reads as TGTGCCAGCTCACCATGGGCAGGACAGGGGGGTTACGAGCAGTACTTC. As protein: CASSPWAGQGGYEQYF.

CDR3 DNA: TGTGCCAGCTCACTACAGGTACACTCCTACGAGCAGTACTTC. This codes for CASSLQVHSYEQYF. This chain connects TRBV18 to TRBJ2-7; tentatively, D is TRBD1 (5 bases). The germline V gene has CDR1 KGHSH and CDR2 LQKENI. The CDR3 totals 14 residues. Trimming took 4 bases from V and 0 from J, leaving 10 bases between them.

The genes are TRBV12-3 or TRBV12-4 and TRBJ1-1, with 7 bases aligning to TRBD1. The CDR3 consists of 13 residues. V shed 4 bases, J shed 7 bases, and the junction held 6 bases outside the gene matches. Here the CDR3 DNA reads TGTGCCAGCAGTTCCTCAGGGGGGAATGAAGCTTTCTTT. The encoded protein is CASSSSGGNEAFF.

The rearrangement joins TRBV30 to TRBJ1-4; 7 bases agree with TRBD1. The germline CDR1 and CDR2 sequences are GTSNPN and SVGIG (reference sequence). With V trimmed by 3 bases and J by 6 bases, 16 bases remained unmatched. This CDR3 has 17 residues. Here the CDR3 reads CAWSLGKQGNLYEKLFF. The CDR3 bases are TGTGCCTGGAGCCTAGGGAAACAGGGGAATCTCTATGAAAAACTGTTTTTT.

This clone was detected a few times. This rearrangement joins TRBV19 to TRBJ2-7, with TRBD1 matching 7 bases. The CDR3 sequence is 16 residues long. The germline V gene has CDR1 LNHDA and CDR2 SQIVND (reference sequence). Trimming took 5 bases from V and 4 from J; bases not matched to a gene: 14. The chain's CDR3 is CASSPRQGEIFYEQYF. In nucleotides, the CDR3 is TGTGCCAGTAGTCCCAGACAGGGCGAGATTTTTTACGAGCAGTACTTC.

This clone is a singleton in its sample. This chain uses TRBV10-3 with TRBJ2-2; 8 bases are a match to TRBD1. CDR3 length: 17 residues. Germline CDR1 is ENHRY and CDR2 is SYGVKD. V gave up 7 bases and J gave up 5 bases; unmatched junction bases: 15. CDR3 loop: CAITGQVPGSGTGELFF. In DNA, the CDR3 is TGTGCCATCACGGGACAGGTCCCAGGGAGCGGTACCGGGGAGCTGTTTTTT.

This chain joins TRBV6-6 and TRBJ1-6, with unresolved D. CDR1 and CDR2 (germline): MNHNY, SVGAGI (reference sequence). The CDR3 sequence is 13 residues long. V lost 4 bases, J lost 4 bases, and 5 bases lay in between. The CDR3 sequence is CASSFTYNSPLHF. The CDR3 DNA reads TGTGCCAGCAGTTTCACTTATAATTCACCCCTCCACTTT.

The V call is TRBV3-1 (or the pseudogene TRBV3-2), the J call TRBJ2-5; TRBD2 is a possible D gene (6 bases). Trimming took 1 base from V and 7 from J, leaving 10 bases between them. Germline V gene sequence: CDR1 LGHDT, CDR2 YNNKEL (reference sequence). This CDR3 has 13 amino acids. The CDR3 DNA is TGTGCCAGCAGCCAAGGGGAGGTTGGGACCCAGTACTTC. It encodes CASSQGEVGTQYF.

The rearrangement links TRBV5-1 to TRBJ1-1; perhaps TRBD1 as D (5 bases). Germline values: CDR1 SGHRS, CDR2 YFSETQ. V dropped 1 base and J dropped 4 bases, with 14 bases sitting between them. This CDR3 contains 15 residues. CDR3 coding DNA: TGCGCCAGCAGCTTGTACCTGGGGGAGGGCACTGAAGCTTTCTTT. Amino acids: CASSLYLGEGTEAFF.

The chain carries TRBV7-2 and TRBJ2-1; 7 positions match TRBD1. The junction had 8 bases not matched to a gene; V was cut back by 5 bases and J by 4 bases. Germline CDR1 is SGHTA and CDR2 is FQGNSA. CDR3 length: 15 amino acids. CDR3 nucleotides: TGTGCCAGCAGCCCCCCGGGACAGCAGTACAATGAGCAGTTCTTC. Protein sequence: CASSPPGQQYNEQFF.

CDR3 region: CASSVGRGRYTF. Written as DNA, the CDR3 is TGTGCCAGCAGCGTAGGTAGGGGTCGATACACCTTC. The V and J genes are TRBV9 and TRBJ1-2; perhaps TRBD1 as D (5 bases). The length of the CDR3 is 12 residues. Germline loops: CDR1 SGDLS, CDR2 YYNGEE. The V end was cut by 0 bases, the J end by 11 bases, with 11 bases between.

V gene TRBV9 combines with J gene TRBJ2-4, with 11 positions matching TRBD1. Germline assignment: CDR1 SGDLS and CDR2 YYNGEE. The CDR3 sequence is 19 residues long. J was trimmed by 8 bases and V by 3 bases; bases with no gene match: 19. CDR3 protein: CASSDSPLDRGLYWDIQYF. CDR3 nucleotides: TGTGCCAGCAGCGACAGCCCGCTGGACAGGGGGCTGTACTGGGACATTCAGTACTTC.